The TCR beta chain under discussion was sequenced for a study of blood T cell repertoires in COVID-19. Germline lookup yields CDR1 ENHRY and CDR2 SYGVKD. CDR3 length: 14 amino acids. The V end was cut by 4 bases, the J end by 6 bases, with 13 bases between. Here immunoSEQ multiplex PCR was the method, and the copy in TCRdb shows in-frame clones only, minus some. This sample carries more than 100,000 clones, 60% to 85% of them seen once, and the ten largest clones take under 3%. The sample taken for sequencing was peripheral blood. The gene calls are TRBV10-3 and TRBJ2-1; no clear D. This clonotype originated in a man in his 70s with acute or convalescent COVID-19. The CDR3 sequence is CAISASAASNEQFF. CDR3 sequence (DNA): TGTGCCATCAGTGCCAGCGCCGCTTCCAATGAGCAGTTCTTC.